This note documents a single T cell receptor (beta chain) sequence. In its sample, this clonotype was seen many times. What antigen it recognizes has not been identified. There are no base qualities to consult, and no much larger clone falls within one base. Libraries came from 5' RACE. The data were produced on a NextSeq 500. The TCR library protocol attached unique molecular identifiers to individual cDNA molecules to correct for sequencing error and PCR bias. Both TCR alpha and beta chains were sequenced, and tight co-correlation was observed between alpha and beta sequence abundances in each sample. As for the authors' bioinformatics: Decombinator V4 was used to perform V gene, J gene and CDR3 annotation of TCR sequences. Expanded TCRs were defined as changing significantly between any two time points under a Poisson model with p below 0.0001. TCR abundances were normalised to the total number of TCRs sequenced per sample and expressed as counts per million. TRAV1-2 paired with TRAJ12, TRAJ20 or TRAJ33 defined MAIT TCRs, while TRAV10 paired with TRAJ18 defined iNKT TCRs. A search of VDJdb, accessed on 1 November 2021, was run for TCRs annotated to CMV, EBV and SARS-CoV-2, with TCRs annotated for multiple antigens excluded. TCRdb took the public reads, trimmed them with fastp at Q25, ran MiXCR for clone calling and kept in-frame beta chains. Each CDR3 protein gets just one entry, which takes the most common genes and DNA from the rows behind it. These V and J calls originate from TCRdb's pipeline instead of the authors' own analysis. A total of 50,000 to 65,000 distinct CDR3 sequences appear in this sample, less than 9.5% of them only once. The biggest ten clones account for under 5.5% of the sample.

The sample originates from a study of early T cells in non-severe SARS-CoV-2 infection (dated by TCRdb to about 2021). About the investigation overall: Because TCR sequencing was done on bulk RNA from unsorted whole blood, the alpha and beta chains could not be paired.

The study was a case-control design nested within a healthcare worker cohort in London, UK, with weekly nasopharyngeal swab PCR tests and blood sampling. Healthcare workers were enrolled in the week of the UK lockdown, from 23 to 31 March 2020, and were followed every week for up to about 16 weeks. Trimmed from V: 5 bases; trimmed from J: 3 bases; junction bases lacking a gene match: 5. The CDR3 covers 15 residues, taking in both the cysteine and the phenylalanine. Only the CDR3 DNA is retained, 45 bases long and in frame from the first base. CDR1 and CDR2 are drawn from the germline V gene: MNHEY, SVGAGI. Broader findings and caveats from the paper: VDJdb matching was skewed toward anti-spike CD8 responses, so virus-specific expansions were likely underestimated and private and CD4 specificities were missed.

Recombination joined TRBV6-5 with TRBJ2-1; the central 9 bases match TRBD1. The material sequenced was whole blood. The clonotype originates from an adult who was a healthcare worker with PCR-confirmed SARS-CoV-2 infection or an uninfected control (not recorded which). Read as DNA, the sequence is TGTGCCAGCAGTCCGACAGGGGGTATCTACAATGAGCAGTTCTTC. Its protein reads: CASSPTGGIYNEQFF.